The clone carrying this T cell receptor (beta chain) appeared many times. Antigen specificity is unknown. This sample is drawn from a study of neurological immune-mediated disorders. Unsorted libraries were prepared from 2 million PBMCs that had been stored at -80 C. TCRdb recomputed calls from the 5' RACE reads with MiXCR, one row per CDR3 protein. This sample carries 77,000 or so distinct CDR3 sequences, approximately 10% of them seen once, and the ten largest clones take 1.5% to 2%. Study findings and constraints: Healthy controls had more TCR clonal expansion than multiple sclerosis, which showed the least, whereas HTLV-1-associated myelopathy showed the most.

The V and J ends lost 8 bases and 1 base, in that order; junction bases with no gene match: 5. The germline V gene encodes CDR1 DFQATT and CDR2 SNEGSKA (reference sequence). The CDR3 length is 13 residues. The chain recombines TRBV20-1 with TRBJ2-5, with TRBD2 matching over 9 bases. Sequencing was carried out using PBMCs. The sequence came from a man aged 45-65 years in good health. The CDR3 DNA is TGCAGTAAGGCTAGCGGGGTCCAAGAGACCCAGTACTTC. It specifies CSKASGVQETQYF.